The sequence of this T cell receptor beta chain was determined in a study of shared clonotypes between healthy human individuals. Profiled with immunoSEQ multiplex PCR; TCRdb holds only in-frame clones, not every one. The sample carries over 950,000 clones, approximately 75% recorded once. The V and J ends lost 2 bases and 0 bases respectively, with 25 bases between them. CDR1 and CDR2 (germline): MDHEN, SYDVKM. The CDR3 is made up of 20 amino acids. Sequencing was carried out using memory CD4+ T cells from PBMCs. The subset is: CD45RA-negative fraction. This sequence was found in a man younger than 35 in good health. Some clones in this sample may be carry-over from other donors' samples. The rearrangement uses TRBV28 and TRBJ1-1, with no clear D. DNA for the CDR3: TGTGCCAGCAGTTTACGGGCCCGCACTACGGCAGAGACGATGAACACTGAAGCTTTCTTT. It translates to CASSLRARTTAETMNTEAFF. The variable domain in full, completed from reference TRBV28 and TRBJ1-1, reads DVKVTQSSRYLVKRTGEKVFLECVQDMDHENMFWYRQDPGLGLRLIYFSYDVKMKEKGDIPEGYSVSREKKERFSLILESASTNQTSMYLCASSLRARTTAETMNTEAFFGQGTRLTVV.